The 30 T cell receptor beta chains given below trace back to one sample, sequenced in a study of blood T cell repertoires in COVID-19. Some clones are missing from TCRdb's copy, which holds only in-frame ones; the method was immunoSEQ multiplex PCR. Of under 200,000 clones listed, 79% are singletons. The specimen sequenced was peripheral blood. These receptors were collected from a woman aged 55-75 years with COVID-19, enrolled during active disease.

This clone has a handful of counts. J is TRBJ2-3 and V is TRBV29-1; D might be TRBD2 (5 bases). Germline V gives CDR1 SQVTM, CDR2 ANQGSEA. CDR3 size: 14 residues. V was cut by 4 bases and J by 1 base, with 12 bases left in between. CDR3 sequence: CSVGGSVGTDTQYF. DNA of the CDR3: TGCAGCGTTGGAGGTAGCGTCGGCACAGATACGCAGTATTTT.

This chain joins TRBV19 and TRBJ1-6; no clear D. V lost 1 base and J 5 bases, leaving 9 bases between the germline ends. The CDR3 spans 15 residues. CDR1 is LNHDA and CDR2 is SQIVND in the germline V gene (reference sequence). For the CDR3, the DNA is TGTGCCAGTAGTATAGCCCCCACGGATAATTCACCCCTCCACTTT. Its translation: CASSIAPTDNSPLHF.

The gene calls are TRBV6-5 and TRBJ2-1, with TRBD1 as a possible D gene (5 bases). Germline CDR1 and CDR2: MNHEY and SVGAGI. The CDR3 has 12 amino acids. Trimming pared 5 bases from V and 10 bases from J, leaving 12 bases between. The CDR3 loop reads CASSQGLGEQFF. CDR3 bases: TGTGCCAGCAGTCAGGGCTTAGGGGAGCAGTTCTTC.

The chain combines TRBV29-1 with TRBJ2-7, with D possibly matching TRBD1 (5 bases). Per germline, CDR1 SQVTM and CDR2 ANQGSEA. Trimming took 6 bases from V and 3 from J, leaving 18 bases between them. The CDR3 is made up of 14 amino acids. CDR3 residues: CSVVIQGTGYEQYF. CDR3 coding DNA: TGCAGCGTAGTCATTCAGGGTACGGGCTACGAGCAGTACTTC.

The chain uses TRBV4-3 and TRBJ1-2; D is possibly TRBD1 (5 bases). The CDR3 is 13 residues long. Germline CDR1 LGHNA, CDR2 YSLEER. The V end lost 1 base, the J end lost 4 bases, and 7 bases lay between the germline ends. The CDR3 DNA sequence: TGCGCCAGCAGCCAAGCAGGGCTCTATGGCTACACCTTC. Its translation is CASSQAGLYGYTF.

The V gene is TRBV19, the J gene TRBJ1-2, with D possibly matching TRBD1 (6 bases). Trimming stripped 3 bases from V and 2 bases from J, with 7 bases between. The CDR3 is made up of 13 amino acids. CDR1 is LNHDA and CDR2 is SQIVND in the germline V gene (reference sequence). The CDR3 sequence: CASSMDRNYGYTF. CDR3 sequence (DNA): TGTGCCAGTAGTATGGACAGAAACTATGGCTACACCTTC.

The chain recombines TRBV30 with TRBJ2-5; 12 bases line up with TRBD1. The germline V gene has CDR1 GTSNPN and CDR2 SVGIG (reference sequence). This CDR3 spans 15 amino acids. Germline trimming cut 2 bases from V and 5 bases from J; bases unmatched to any gene: 6. The CDR3 region is CAWSKGTGGWETQYF. For the CDR3, the DNA is TGTGCCTGGAGTAAAGGGACAGGGGGCTGGGAGACCCAGTACTTC.

This sequence joins TRBV18 and TRBJ2-2, with D hard to call. V was trimmed by 2 bases and J by 3 bases, leaving 13 bases between them. Per germline, CDR1 KGHSH and CDR2 LQKENI. The CDR3 is 16 amino acids. CDR3 nucleotide sequence: TGTGCCAGCTCACCAAACCCTGGGCAGTACACCGGGGAGCTGTTTTTT. This codes for CASSPNPGQYTGELFF.

This clone occurred a few times. This chain uses TRBV15 with TRBJ1-5; possibly TRBD1 for D (5 bases). V shed 0 bases and J shed 2 bases, with 8 bases lying between them. The CDR3 is 15 amino acids. The germline V gene has CDR1 LNHNV and CDR2 YYDKDF (reference sequence). The CDR3 region has the DNA TGTGCCACCAGCAGAGATTCAGGGCGCAATCAGCCCCAGCATTTT. The encoded protein is CATSRDSGRNQPQHF.

This chain links TRBV10-3 with TRBJ2-7; perhaps TRBD1 as D (6 bases). CDR1 and CDR2 (germline): ENHRY, SYGVKD. CDR3 length: 13 residues. Trimming removed 6 bases from V and 2 bases from J, with 11 bases in between. CDR3 DNA sequence: TGTGCCATCAGCGGACAGCGCCCCTACGAGCAGTACTTC. Its protein is CAISGQRPYEQYF.

The chain couples TRBV2 to TRBJ1-4; the match to TRBD1 covers 7 bases. CDR1 is SNHLY, CDR2 FYNNEI, per germline. With 5 bases clipped from V and 8 bases from J, the junction kept 11 bases outside the gene matches. CDR3 length: 15 residues. The CDR3 is CASSTTGLGGEKLFF. As DNA, the CDR3 is TGTGCCAGCAGTACGACAGGGTTGGGAGGCGAAAAACTGTTTTTT.

This clone was counted a few times. The rearrangement joins TRBV15 to TRBJ1-5, with D maybe TRBD1 (6 bases). V lost 0 bases to trimming and J lost 5 bases, with 8 bases between them. The CDR3 covers 14 residues. Germline assignment: CDR1 LNHNV and CDR2 YYDKDF (reference sequence). The CDR3 DNA follows: TGTGCCACCAGCAGAGACAGGGGTTATCAGCCCCAGCATTTT. This translates into CATSRDRGYQPQHF.

This clone rates as medium-sized. The rearrangement links TRBV7-9 to TRBJ2-2; 7 bases fit TRBD1. The CDR3 covers 15 residues. The germline CDR1 and CDR2 sequences are SEHNR and FQNEAQ (reference sequence). The V segment lost 4 bases and the J segment 6 bases; nucleotides outside the gene matches: 8. Written as DNA, the CDR3 is TGTGCCAGCAGCTCCCGGGACAGCCACCCCGGGGAGCTGTTTTTT. As protein: CASSSRDSHPGELFF.

Concerning this clone itself: This CDR3 is also generated by other DNA sequences in the sample. The genes are TRBV7-2 and TRBJ2-2, with 12 bases matching TRBD1. Germline V gene lookup returns CDR1 SGHTA and CDR2 FQGNSA. V shed 1 base, J shed 8 bases, and the junction held 5 bases outside the gene matches. The CDR3 has 16 residues. The CDR3 protein is CASSLGPGQGAGELFF. For the CDR3, the DNA is TGTGCCAGCAGCTTAGGCCCGGGACAGGGGGCTGGGGAGCTGTTTTTT.

V is TRBV11-2 and J is TRBJ1-3, with 7 bases aligning to TRBD1. After removal of 1 base from V and 7 bases from J, the junction contained 4 bases not matched to a gene. Germline CDR1 and CDR2: SGHAT and FQNNGV. The CDR3 is 14 residues long. In nucleotides, the CDR3 is TGTGCCAGCAGCTTAGGACAGGGTTTCAACACCATATATTTT. It specifies CASSLGQGFNTIYF.

V usage is TRBV6-2 or TRBV6-3 and J usage is TRBJ2-2; 12 positions agree with TRBD2. Germline V lookup: CDR1 MNHEY, CDR2 SVGEGT. The CDR3 runs to 19 residues. Germline trimming cut 4 bases from V and 5 bases from J; bases unmatched to any gene: 14. The DNA for the CDR3 is TGTGCCAGCAGTTTCCTGAAGCGACTAGCGGGAGAGGGGACCGGGGAGCTGTTTTTT. Its protein is CASSFLKRLAGEGTGELFF.

This clone was detected only a few times. The chain has TRBV28 and TRBJ1-2; D gene unclear. The CDR3 contains 14 residues. CDR1 and CDR2 from the germline V gene are MDHEN and SYDVKM. Trimming cost V 6 bases and J 4 bases, with 15 bases left between them. CDR3 coding DNA: TGTGCCAGCAGCTCCCTCGGAGCGGCCTATGGCTACACCTTC. Protein: CASSSLGAAYGYTF.

In this sample, this clone turned up once. The chain is built from TRBV5-4 and TRBJ1-2; 7 positions match TRBD1. The CDR3 length is 14 residues. V dropped 3 bases and J dropped 7; count of bases not matched to a gene: 9. Germline lookup yields CDR1 SGHNT and CDR2 YYREEE (reference sequence). This CDR3 reads CASSSIDRAGGYTF. The CDR3 DNA is TGTGCCAGCAGCTCCATCGACAGGGCGGGTGGCTACACCTTC.

This sequence joins TRBV21-1 and TRBJ1-2. TRBV21-1 is a pseudogene segment. CDR3 length: 12 amino acids. The CDR3 DNA is TGTGCCAGCAGCAATCCCATGAGGGGCTACACCTTC. This gives the protein CASSNPMRGYTF.

The CDR3 loop reads CASSLGLAGGGETQYF. CDR3 coding DNA: TGTGCCAGCAGCTTAGGACTAGCGGGAGGAGGAGAGACCCAGTACTTC. V is TRBV7-6 and J is TRBJ2-5, with 13 bases fitting TRBD2. The germline V gene encodes CDR1 SGHVS and CDR2 FNYEAQ. This CDR3 is built from 16 residues. V lost 1 base to trimming and J lost 4 bases; unmatched junction nucleotides: 3.

The rearrangement joins TRBV15 to TRBJ2-1; tentatively, D is TRBD2 (5 bases). The CDR3 runs to 12 residues. V lost 3 bases to trimming and J lost 12 bases, with 12 bases between them. The germline V gene has CDR1 LNHNV and CDR2 YYDKDF (reference sequence). In DNA, the CDR3 is TGTGCCACCAGCAGCCGGGCCGAGGGGCAGTTCTTC. Translating gives CATSSRAEGQFF.

This chain uses TRBV24-1 with TRBJ1-3, with no clear D. CDR1 and CDR2 (germline): KGHDR, SFDVKD. This CDR3 has 13 amino acids. The V and J ends lost 9 bases and 0 bases respectively, with 8 bases between them. CDR3 coding DNA: TGTGCCACCCTCGAGAGCTCTGGAAACACCATATATTTT. This translates into CATLESSGNTIYF.

The chain carries TRBV10-3 and TRBJ2-1, with D perhaps TRBD2 (6 bases). With 7 bases removed from V and 0 bases from J, the gap between germline ends came to 16 bases. Looked up from germline, CDR1 is ENHRY and CDR2 is SYGVKD. CDR3 length: 16 residues. CDR3 in amino acids: CAITRGLLPSYNEQFF. The CDR3 DNA follows: TGTGCCATCACTCGGGGACTTCTCCCCTCCTACAATGAGCAGTTCTTC.

CDR3 sequence (DNA): TGTGCCAGCAGTGAAGCCTGGTTTGGAGCCCGCGGTAGCGGGAGGCCGCGAGTAGATACGCAGTATTTT. Its protein product is CASSEAWFGARGSGRPRVDTQYF. This chain uses TRBV2 with TRBJ2-3; 10 bases line up with TRBD2. The V segment lost 0 bases and the J segment 5 bases; nucleotides outside the gene matches: 26. Germline V gene sequence: CDR1 SNHLY, CDR2 FYNNEI. The CDR3 spans 23 residues.

The chain recombines TRBV19 with TRBJ1-2; TRBD1 matches at 7 bases. In germline, CDR1 is LNHDA, CDR2 SQIVND (reference sequence). Trimming removed 4 bases from V and 2 bases from J; junction bases left unmatched: 1. The CDR3 is made up of 13 amino acids. The CDR3 DNA follows: TGTGCCAGTAGTACACAGGGGAACTATGGCTACACCTTC. It is translated as CASSTQGNYGYTF.

J is TRBJ2-1 and V is TRBV7-2, with a weak D call TRBD2 (5 bases). The V gene's germline CDR1 is SGHTA and CDR2 FQGNSA. V was pared by 3 bases and J by 10 bases, with 13 bases between. CDR3 size: 13 residues. CDR3 loop: CASSFLGLVEQFF. CDR3 DNA: TGTGCCAGCAGCTTTCTCGGACTGGTGGAGCAGTTCTTC. The full variable domain, its missing parts supplied by reference TRBV7-2 and TRBJ2-1, is GAGVSQSPSNKVTEKGKDVELRCDPISGHTALYWYRQSLGQGLEFLIYFQGNSAPDKSGLPSDRFSAERTGGSVSTLTIQRTQQEDSAVYLCASSFLGLVEQFFGPGTRLTVL.

This chain connects TRBV28 to TRBJ2-3; tentatively, D is TRBD2 (7 bases). The CDR3 sequence is 15 residues long. Looked up from germline, CDR1 is MDHEN and CDR2 is SYDVKM. The V end was cut by 10 bases, the J end by 5 bases, with 22 bases between. This chain's CDR3 is CATSNRGGVRDTQYF. Here the CDR3 DNA reads TGTGCCACTTCCAACCGCGGGGGCGTGAGAGATACGCAGTATTTT.

The rearrangement links TRBV29-1 to TRBJ2-7; D is unclear. Germline lookup yields CDR1 SQVTM and CDR2 ANQGSEA. The ends were cut back, 3 bases at V and 0 bases at J, with 6 bases in the middle. The CDR3 is 12 residues long. The CDR3 nucleotides read TGCAGCGTTGAGGCTCCCTCCTACGAGCAGTACTTC. It yields the protein CSVEAPSYEQYF.

The chain carries TRBV27 and TRBJ1-2; 7 nucleotides line up with TRBD1. With 6 bases clipped from V and 4 bases from J, the junction kept 11 bases outside the gene matches. There are 15 residues in the CDR3. Germline V gene lookup returns CDR1 MNHEY and CDR2 SMNVEV (reference sequence). In DNA form, the CDR3 reads TGTGCCAGCAGCTTCAGGGGGGCGATGAGCTATGGCTACACCTTC. As protein: CASSFRGAMSYGYTF.

This chain's CDR3 is CASTKGGRAQETQYF. The CDR3 bases are TGTGCCAGCACAAAGGGAGGCAGGGCCCAAGAGACCCAGTACTTC. V usage is TRBV5-6 and J usage is TRBJ2-5; weak D call: TRBD2 (6 bases). The V end was cut by 6 bases, the J end by 1 base, with 16 bases between. The CDR3 spans 15 residues. The V gene's germline CDR1 is SGHDT and CDR2 YYEEEE. The full variable domain, its missing parts supplied by reference TRBV5-6 and TRBJ2-5, is DAGVTQSPTHLIKTRGQQVTLRCSPKSGHDTVSWYQQALGQGPQFIFQYYEEEERQRGNFPDRFSGHQFPNYSSELNVNALLLGDSALYLCASTKGGRAQETQYFGPGTRLLVL.